This T cell receptor beta chain was obtained from a study of response to subunit inactivated influenza vaccine. This clonotype turned up a few times. Deletions cut 8 bases from V and 12 bases from J, with 11 bases between. CDR3 length: 10 amino acids. TCRdb recomputed calls from the RT-PCR reads with MiXCR, one row per CDR3 protein. Of 150,000 to 200,000 distinct CDR3 sequences in the sample, about 12% were seen once. The same specimen was also included in a second study, on T cells expressing NK-cell markers. This second report adds: Making the TCR beta cDNA relied on 5'RACE template switching with UMIs. Sorted CD3+CD56+NKG2C+, CD3+CD56+NKG2C- and CD3+CD56-NKG2C+ T cells provided the TCR beta repertoires. Among eight sequenced donors, seven carried HCMV seropositivity while one was seronegative. The study found dominant NKG2C+ clonotypes at about 1.0-7.5% of CD8+ T cells in about six donors.

The chain has TRBV12-3 or TRBV12-4 and TRBJ2-1; the D is unclear. This clonotype originated in a man aged 45-60 years who received an inactivated influenza vaccine. The input for sequencing was CD8+ T cells sorted from PBMCs, taken 12 days after vaccination. The CDR3 DNA reads TGTGCCAGCGTTTTTGGGATGCAGTTCTTC. Its protein product is CASVFGMQFF.